The 3 T cell receptor beta chains presented below share a single source sample, sequenced in a study of shared clonotypes between healthy human individuals. Only in-frame clones appear in the TCRdb table, and some are missing; sequencing was by immunoSEQ multiplex PCR. The sample consists of about 1.5 million clones, roughly 97% of them appearing once. Sequences were obtained from naive CD4+ T cells sorted from blood. Noted subset: CD45RA+ positively selected. The receptors stem from a man younger than 40 in good health.

The chain has TRBV11-2 and TRBJ2-3; D unclear. The V and J ends lost 10 bases and 4 bases respectively, with 15 bases between them. The germline gives CDR1 SGHAT, CDR2 FQNNGV. The CDR3 contains 13 residues. The CDR3 is CAIGDLVADTQYF. For the CDR3, the DNA is TGTGCCATCGGCGATCTGGTGGCAGATACGCAGTATTTT.

This chain joins TRBV12-2 and TRBJ2-2; the D call in the table, TRBD2, was not verified against the DNA. TRBV12-2 is a listed pseudogene. The CDR3 is 16 residues long. CDR3 amino acids: CASRPNEREGTGELFF. The CDR3 nucleotides are TGTGCAAGTCGCCCGAACGAGCGGGAGGGAACCGGGGAGCTGTTTTTT.

J is TRBJ2-2 and V is TRBV2, with 7 nucleotides matching TRBD2. CDR1 and CDR2 from the germline V gene are SNHLY and FYNNEI. V was pared by 7 bases and J by 2 bases, with 7 bases of the junction left unmatched. CDR3 size: 15 residues. In DNA, the CDR3 is TGTGCCAGCATCCCGGGACTAACCAACACCGGGGAGCTGTTTTTT. Translation: CASIPGLTNTGELFF.